This passage covers 12 T cell receptor beta chains from one sample sequenced in a study of blood T cell repertoires in COVID-19 (dated by TCRdb to 2018 to 2020). The library was prepared using the immunoSEQ multiplex PCR assay. The table was pulled from immuneACCESS by TCRdb, which kept in-frame rearrangements only. Such tables lose some clones; where checked, under half of the loss comes from unresolved V genes, and the rest has no known cause. Within this sample are some 38,000 clones, with roughly 80% of them counted one time only. Roughly 10% of the sample lies in the top ten. Sequencing was performed on peripheral blood. All receptors come from a man aged 55 to 70 in a cohort sampled during active COVID-19.

This CDR3 reads CASSGTGGAKGEQFF. The CDR3 DNA sequence: TGTGCCAGCAGCGGAACAGGGGGCGCGAAGGGTGAGCAGTTCTTC. The chain links TRBV6-5 to TRBJ2-1, with TRBD1 matching over 9 bases. The CDR3 runs 15 residues. Looked up from germline, CDR1 is MNHEY and CDR2 is SVGAGI. V lost 6 bases to trimming and J lost 9 bases; unmatched junction nucleotides: 12.

V and J are TRBV27 and TRBJ2-2, with 11 bases identical to TRBD2. Trimming took 6 bases from V and 5 from J; bases not matched to a gene: 5. Germline V gives CDR1 MNHEY, CDR2 SMNVEV (reference sequence). This CDR3 comprises 15 residues. The CDR3 reads CASRSTSGSTGELFF. In DNA form, the CDR3 reads TGTGCCAGCAGGTCTACTAGCGGGAGTACCGGGGAGCTGTTTTTT.

The CDR3 is CASSDRFTGELFF. In DNA, the CDR3 is TGTGCCAGCAGTGACAGATTCACCGGGGAGCTGTTTTTT. The J gene is TRBJ2-2, the V gene TRBV12-3 or TRBV12-4; D may be TRBD1 (5 bases). The CDR3 sequence is 13 residues long. The V and J ends lost 5 bases and 4 bases respectively, with 8 bases between them.

The chain uses TRBV11-3 and TRBJ2-3; TRBD2 might be the D (7 bases). The CDR3 is made up of 17 amino acids. The germline V gene has CDR1 SGHNT and CDR2 YENEEA. Trimming pared 3 bases from V and 2 bases from J, leaving 18 bases between. The CDR3: CASSFTVQAGATDTQYF. The CDR3 nucleotides are TGTGCCAGCAGCTTCACAGTTCAGGCGGGGGCCACAGATACGCAGTATTTT.

This chain connects TRBV3-1 (or the pseudogene TRBV3-2) to TRBJ2-7, with D unresolved. V gave up 4 bases and J gave up 0 bases, with 13 bases separating them. Germline V CDR1 and CDR2: LGHDT, YNNKEL (reference sequence). The length of the CDR3 is 15 residues. The CDR3 DNA reads as TGTGCCAGCAGCCGCGGCCCCCCGGGCTCCTACGAGCAGTACTTC. This sequence encodes CASSRGPPGSYEQYF.

V is TRBV19 and J is TRBJ1-6; D unresolved. The germline V gene encodes CDR1 LNHDA and CDR2 SQIVND (reference sequence). V lost 5 bases, J lost 12 bases, and 11 bases lay in between. This CDR3 has 12 amino acids. The CDR3 DNA follows: TGTGCCAGTAGTCAACCACGAGGACCCCTCCACTTT. Protein product: CASSQPRGPLHF.

The V and J genes are TRBV18 and TRBJ2-3; D possibly corresponds to TRBD2 (7 bases). The CDR3 has 15 residues. Germline V gene lookup returns CDR1 KGHSH and CDR2 LQKENI. V was cut by 2 bases and J by 9 bases, with 18 bases left in between. The CDR3 coding sequence is TGTGCCAGCTCACCAAAGGGGGGGCTCCAGAACACGCAGTATTTT. Translation gives CASSPKGGLQNTQYF.

This sequence joins TRBV10-3 and TRBJ1-5, with D hard to call. In germline, CDR1 is ENHRY, CDR2 SYGVKD. The CDR3 extends over 12 amino acids. Trimming took 6 bases from V and 3 from J, leaving 6 bases between them. The CDR3, as DNA: TGTGCCATCAGCTCGGTCAATCAGCCCCAGCATTTT. Its protein product is CAISSVNQPQHF.

The rearrangement uses TRBV19 and TRBJ1-3; 7 bases are a match to TRBD1. Trimming cost V 4 bases and J 9 bases; bases outside gene matches: 6. The CDR3 has 13 residues. Germline assignment: CDR1 LNHDA and CDR2 SQIVND (reference sequence). CDR3 sequence reads: CASSTRDRSTIYF. DNA of the CDR3: TGTGCCAGTAGTACCCGGGACAGAAGCACCATATATTTT. The full variable domain, with the rest looked up from reference TRBV19 and TRBJ1-3, is DGGITQSPKYLFRKEGQNVTLSCEQNLNHDAMYWYRQDPGQGLRLIYYSQIVNDFQKGDIAEGYSVSREKKESFPLTVTSAQKNPTAFYLCASSTRDRSTIYFGEGSWLTVV.

This clone is categorized as medium-sized. The V gene is TRBV10-3, the J gene TRBJ2-1; D is undetermined. Trimming pared 11 bases from V and 1 base from J, leaving 6 bases between. This CDR3 is 11 amino acids long. Germline V CDR1 and CDR2: ENHRY, SYGVKD. CDR3 in amino acids: CAARSYNEQFF. In DNA, the CDR3 is TGTGCCGCCAGATCCTACAATGAGCAGTTCTTC.

The chain employs TRBV30 and TRBJ2-7; 7 positions agree with TRBD1. CDR1 is GTSNPN, CDR2 SVGIG, per germline (reference sequence). V shed 0 bases and J 4 bases; nucleotides not matched to a gene: 12. The CDR3 consists of 16 residues. CDR3: CAWSVPARQGKYEQYF. CDR3 nucleotide sequence: TGTGCCTGGAGTGTACCGGCGAGACAGGGAAAATACGAGCAGTACTTC.

The rearrangement joins TRBV27 to TRBJ2-7; 8 bases fit TRBD2. The CDR3 contains 14 residues. The J segment lost 6 bases and the V segment lost 4 bases, leaving 8 bases of the junction unmatched. Germline V gene data show CDR1 as MNHEY and CDR2 as SMNVEV (reference sequence). This chain's CDR3 is CASSSGGRRGEQYF. CDR3 sequence (DNA): TGTGCCAGCAGTTCGGGGGGGAGGAGGGGCGAGCAGTACTTC.